The 27 T cell receptor beta chains in this list originate from one sample, sequenced in a study of blood T cell repertoires in COVID-19 (TCRdb year 2020). The library relied on the immunoSEQ multiplex PCR assay. TCRdb's version of the immuneACCESS table is confined to in-frame rearrangements and falls short of the full clone set. An unresolved V gene accounts for under half of the shortfall where checked; the remainder is of unknown origin. The sample contains over 120,000 clones, roughly 85% of them found a single time. The biggest ten clones account for about 3.2% of the sample. The specimen sequenced was PBMCs or T cells enriched from blood (not recorded which). These receptors all stem from a woman aged 45-65 years who had recovered from COVID-19.

This clone has just one count. The chain has TRBV6-5 and TRBJ2-6; D not resolved. This CDR3 comprises 13 residues. CDR1 is MNHEY and CDR2 is SVGAGI in the germline V gene. The V end was cut by 10 bases, the J end by 2 bases, with 9 bases between. The DNA for the CDR3 is TGTGCCACGCTAAGTGCTGGGGCCAACGTCCTGACTTTC. As protein: CATLSAGANVLTF.

The chain couples TRBV3-1 (or the pseudogene TRBV3-2) to TRBJ2-2, with 7 bases lining up with TRBD2. CDR1 and CDR2 (germline): LGHDT, YNNKEL (reference sequence). CDR3 length: 15 amino acids. The V gene end was trimmed by 7 bases and the J gene end by 4 bases; junction bases not matched to a gene: 9. CDR3 sequence (DNA): TGTGCCAGCACGGGGGGACCCCGGGGCACCGGGGAGCTGTTTTTT. It encodes CASTGGPRGTGELFF.

This chain connects TRBV7-9 to TRBJ1-5; tentative D call: TRBD1 (5 bases). Trimming stripped 1 base from V and 3 bases from J, with 7 bases between. The V gene's germline CDR1 is SEHNR and CDR2 FQNEAQ (reference sequence). The CDR3 length is 14 residues. CDR3 in DNA: TGTGCCAGCAGCTTAGGCGGGACCAATCAGCCCCAGCATTTT. It yields the protein CASSLGGTNQPQHF.

The chain is built from TRBV5-4 and TRBJ2-1; D may be TRBD2 (6 bases). The V end was cut by 3 bases, the J end by 0 bases, with 13 bases between. This CDR3 is 16 amino acids long. The V gene's germline CDR1 is SGHNT and CDR2 YYREEE (reference sequence). In DNA form, the CDR3 reads TGTGCCAGCAGCTACAGCGGGCCGAGCTCCTACAATGAGCAGTTCTTC. Encoded protein: CASSYSGPSSYNEQFF.

This chain links TRBV19 with TRBJ1-2; D possibly corresponds to TRBD1 (6 bases). V lost 2 bases and J lost 7, with 11 bases in between. The length of the CDR3 is 13 residues. Germline CDR1 reads LNHDA; CDR2 reads SQIVND (reference sequence). In DNA form, the CDR3 reads TGTGCCAGTAGTATATCAGGGGTACGTGGCTACACCTTC. Its protein product is CASSISGVRGYTF.

The chain couples TRBV6-6 to TRBJ1-6, with TRBD1 matching 9 bases. Per the germline V gene, CDR1 is MNHNY and CDR2 is SVGAGI (reference sequence). The CDR3 extends over 15 amino acids. Unmatched junction bases numbered 3, after V lost 0 bases and J lost 9 bases. The CDR3 sequence is CASSYSGTGTSPLHF. The CDR3, as DNA: TGTGCCAGCAGTTACTCAGGGACAGGGACTTCACCCCTCCACTTT.

The V gene is TRBV7-3, the J gene TRBJ2-1; 8 nucleotides align to TRBD2. The V gene's germline CDR1 is SGHTA and CDR2 FQGTGA. The CDR3 runs 10 residues. The junction had 2 bases not matched to a gene; V was cut back by 5 bases and J by 14 bases. CDR3 loop: CASSELAEFF. The CDR3 region has the DNA TGTGCCAGCAGCGAACTAGCGGAGTTCTTC.

V gene TRBV11-3 combines with J gene TRBJ2-2, with 13 bases fitting TRBD2. The V segment lost 3 bases and the J segment 2 bases; nucleotides outside the gene matches: 3. From germline, CDR1 is SGHNT and CDR2 YENEEA. CDR3 length equals 17 residues. The CDR3 DNA reads as TGTGCCAGCAGCTTGACTAGCGGGGGGATCAACACCGGGGAGCTGTTTTTT. It is translated as CASSLTSGGINTGELFF.

This chain links TRBV7-9 with TRBJ1-2; possibly TRBD1 for D (6 bases). Trimming cost V 5 bases and J 0 bases, with 16 bases left between them. Germline CDR1 and CDR2: SEHNR and FQNEAQ (reference sequence). The length of the CDR3 is 16 residues. The CDR3 is CASSQGQGPPNYGYTF. CDR3 nucleotides: TGTGCCAGCAGCCAGGGGCAGGGGCCGCCTAACTATGGCTACACCTTC.

As to this clone: One end of the junction fails to match germline, which may point to a read error. V is TRBV2 and J is TRBJ1-2; D possibly corresponds to TRBD1 (5 bases). This CDR3 has 14 amino acids. From germline, CDR1 is SNHLY and CDR2 FYNNEI. The CDR3, as DNA: TGTGCCAGCAGCGAAGAATGGGGGGTCTATGGCTACACCTTC. It is translated as CASSEEWGVYGYTF.

The chain uses TRBV10-3 and TRBJ1-2; D is unclear. V lost 6 bases and J lost 1, with 12 bases in between. The CDR3 extends over 14 amino acids. Germline CDR1 is ENHRY and CDR2 is SYGVKD. The CDR3 loop reads CAISETTGNYGYTF. CDR3 in DNA: TGTGCCATCAGCGAAACAACGGGTAACTATGGCTACACCTTC.

The rearrangement joins TRBV9 to TRBJ1-1; 7 bases map to TRBD1. The junction had 4 bases not matched to a gene; V was cut back by 4 bases and J by 1 base. The V gene's germline CDR1 is SGDLS and CDR2 YYNGEE. The CDR3 consists of 14 residues. The CDR3 sequence: CASSPGTENTEAFF. As DNA, the CDR3 is TGTGCCAGCAGCCCCGGGACAGAGAACACTGAAGCTTTCTTT.

The chain joins TRBV11-2 to TRBJ2-7, with 8 bases aligning to TRBD1. Unmatched junction bases numbered 3, after V lost 1 base and J lost 4 bases. The CDR3 runs to 14 residues. The germline gives CDR1 SGHAT, CDR2 FQNNGV. The CDR3 spells CASSLGQGLYEQYF. In DNA form, the CDR3 reads TGTGCCAGCAGCTTAGGACAGGGGTTGTACGAGCAGTACTTC.

The chain links TRBV5-4 to TRBJ2-5; 11 positions agree with TRBD2. This CDR3 has 15 residues. The V gene end was trimmed by 4 bases and the J gene end by 1 base; junction bases not matched to a gene: 3. Germline V gene lookup returns CDR1 SGHNT and CDR2 YYREEE (reference sequence). The CDR3 protein is CASSPGLAVQETQYF. CDR3 nucleotide sequence: TGTGCCAGCAGCCCGGGACTAGCGGTCCAAGAGACCCAGTACTTC.

This clone was found a few times. This chain joins TRBV5-1 and TRBJ1-2, with D possibly TRBD1 on 6 matching bases. V lost 0 bases, J lost 4 bases, and 16 bases lay in between. The germline gives CDR1 SGHRS, CDR2 YFSETQ. The CDR3 runs 16 residues. CDR3 sequence reads: CASSLEQGRRGYGYTF. DNA for the CDR3: TGCGCCAGCAGCTTGGAACAGGGACGTAGGGGCTATGGCTACACCTTC.

This sequence joins TRBV7-2 and TRBJ2-3; 10 nucleotides agree with TRBD2. V trimming: 5 bases; J trimming: 3 bases; junction bases outside the gene matches: 11. This CDR3 comprises 17 residues. Germline V CDR1 and CDR2: SGHTA, FQGNSA. The CDR3 sequence is CASSSNLAGADTDTQYF. In nucleotides, the CDR3 is TGTGCCAGCAGCAGTAACCTAGCGGGAGCTGATACAGATACGCAGTATTTT.

The gene calls are TRBV27 and TRBJ1-1, with D unclear. CDR3 length: 12 amino acids. With 3 bases removed from V and 8 bases from J, the gap between germline ends came to 10 bases. The germline V gene encodes CDR1 MNHEY and CDR2 SMNVEV (reference sequence). The CDR3 DNA is TGTGCCAGCAGTTTTAGAGGAGCCGAAGCTTTCTTT. Protein product: CASSFRGAEAFF.

V is TRBV11-3 and J is TRBJ1-5, with a weak D call TRBD1 (5 bases). Germline V gene lookup returns CDR1 SGHNT and CDR2 YENEEA. This CDR3 has 15 amino acids. V was pared by 1 base and J by 6 bases, with 13 bases between. The CDR3 loop reads CASSLGSQVGQPQHF. The CDR3 DNA sequence: TGTGCCAGCAGCTTAGGGTCACAGGTTGGTCAGCCCCAGCATTTT.

This clone was seen once. V usage is TRBV10-2 and J usage is TRBJ2-5, with 7 bases fitting TRBD2. CDR3 size: 14 residues. Germline CDR1 reads WSHSY; CDR2 reads SAAADI. With V trimmed by 5 bases and J by 1 base, 4 bases remained unmatched. CDR3 region: CASSRSGFQETQYF. CDR3 nucleotides: TGCGCCAGCAGTCGTAGCGGGTTCCAAGAGACCCAGTACTTC.

This chain links TRBV7-9 with TRBJ1-2; tentative D call: TRBD1 (6 bases). Looked up from germline, CDR1 is SEHNR and CDR2 is FQNEAQ (reference sequence). There are 15 residues in the CDR3. V was clipped by 1 base and J by 8 bases, with 17 bases between them. In DNA, the CDR3 is TGTGCCAGCAGCTTAGTGGCGGGGGGGCATCCGGGCTACACCTTC. Translation gives CASSLVAGGHPGYTF.

In its sample, this clone is medium-sized (0.01 to 0.1%). The chain is built from TRBV9 and TRBJ1-3; TRBD1 is a possible D gene (6 bases). Germline CDR1 reads SGDLS; CDR2 reads YYNGEE. This CDR3 has 17 residues. V lost 0 bases and J 0 bases, leaving 13 bases between the germline ends. The DNA for the CDR3 is TGTGCCAGCAGCGTAGCCGCCGGGACACTCTCTGGAAACACCATATATTTT. Translated, it gives CASSVAAGTLSGNTIYF.

This clone was counted a single time. The chain joins TRBV28 to TRBJ2-1, with D perhaps TRBD1 (6 bases). Trimming left V 6 bases short and J 3 bases short, with 18 bases between. CDR3 length equals 16 residues. Germline CDR1 reads MDHEN; CDR2 reads SYDVKM. The CDR3 spells CASRSGQEINYNEQFF. The DNA of the CDR3 is TGTGCCAGCAGATCGGGACAAGAGATAAACTACAATGAGCAGTTCTTC.

This chain links TRBV7-3 with TRBJ1-1; unclear D gene. The CDR3 loop spans 15 amino acids. Germline values: CDR1 SGHTA, CDR2 FQGTGA. V was cut by 3 bases and J by 1 base, with 12 bases left in between. CDR3 DNA sequence: TGTGCCAGCAGCTTGTACGGGGTGGAGAACACTGAAGCTTTCTTT. Translated, it gives CASSLYGVENTEAFF.

V and J are TRBV11-2 and TRBJ1-5; no definite D call. CDR1 and CDR2 (germline): SGHAT, FQNNGV. This CDR3 is 15 amino acids long. Trimming stripped 4 bases from V and 0 bases from J, with 10 bases between. The CDR3 loop reads CASSSNSYSNQPQHF. DNA for the CDR3: TGTGCCAGCAGCTCCAACAGTTATAGCAATCAGCCCCAGCATTTT.

The chain uses TRBV3-1 (or the pseudogene TRBV3-2) and TRBJ1-1; a weak D match, TRBD1 (5 bases). The CDR3 runs to 15 residues. Germline V gives CDR1 LGHDT, CDR2 YNNKEL (reference sequence). Between the trimmed V and J ends, which lost 1 base and 10 bases, there was a span of 19 bases. DNA of the CDR3: TGTGCCAGCAGCCAAGTCGCCCAAGGTTCAGGGTCAGCTTTCTTT. Protein sequence: CASSQVAQGSGSAFF.

The chain is built from TRBV3-1 (or the pseudogene TRBV3-2) and TRBJ1-1; TRBD1 might be the D (5 bases). The germline V gene has CDR1 LGHDT and CDR2 YNNKEL (reference sequence). CDR3 size: 12 residues. Trimming shortened V by 7 bases and J by 0 bases, and 6 bases separated the two germline ends. The CDR3 spells CASTGMNTEAFF. The CDR3 DNA reads as TGTGCCAGCACAGGGATGAACACTGAAGCTTTCTTT.

The chain carries TRBV16 and TRBJ1-3; D gene unclear. CDR1 and CDR2 (germline): KGHSY, FQNENV. The CDR3 length is 14 residues. Trimming left V 0 bases short and J 3 bases short, with 6 bases between. The CDR3 loop is CASSQSGNGNTIYF. Here the CDR3 DNA reads TGTGCCAGCAGCCAATCGGGCAATGGAAACACCATATATTTT.